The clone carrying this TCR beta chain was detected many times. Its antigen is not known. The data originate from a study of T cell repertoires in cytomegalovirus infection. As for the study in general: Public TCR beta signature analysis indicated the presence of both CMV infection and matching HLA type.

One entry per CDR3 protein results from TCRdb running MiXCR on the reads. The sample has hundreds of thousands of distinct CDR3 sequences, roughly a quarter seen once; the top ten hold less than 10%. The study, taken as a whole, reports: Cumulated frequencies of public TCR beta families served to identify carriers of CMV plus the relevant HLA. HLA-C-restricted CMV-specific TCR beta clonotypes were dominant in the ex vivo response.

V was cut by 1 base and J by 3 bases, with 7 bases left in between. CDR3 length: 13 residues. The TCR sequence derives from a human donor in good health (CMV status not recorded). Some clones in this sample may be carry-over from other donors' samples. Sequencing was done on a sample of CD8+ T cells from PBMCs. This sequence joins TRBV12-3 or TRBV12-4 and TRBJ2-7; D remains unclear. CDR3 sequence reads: CASSLDTFYEQYV. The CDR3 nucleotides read TGTGCCAGCAGTTTAGACACCTTCTACGAGCAGTACGTC.